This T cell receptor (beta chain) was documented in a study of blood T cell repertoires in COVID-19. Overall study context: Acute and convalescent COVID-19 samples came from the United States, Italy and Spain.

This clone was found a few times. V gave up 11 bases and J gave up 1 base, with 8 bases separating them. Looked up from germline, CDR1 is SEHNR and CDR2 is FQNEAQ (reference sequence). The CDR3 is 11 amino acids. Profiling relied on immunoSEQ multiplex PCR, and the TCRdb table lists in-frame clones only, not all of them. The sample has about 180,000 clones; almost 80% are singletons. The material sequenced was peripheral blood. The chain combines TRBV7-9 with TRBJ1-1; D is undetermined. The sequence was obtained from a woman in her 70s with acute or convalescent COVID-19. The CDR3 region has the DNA TGTGCCGGAGAAAAGAACACTGAAGCTTTCTTT. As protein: CAGEKNTEAFF. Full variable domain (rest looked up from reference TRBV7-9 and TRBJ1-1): DTGVSQNPRHKITKRGQNVTFRCDPISEHNRLYWYRQTLGQGPEFLTYFQNEAQLEKSRLLSDRFSAERPKGSFSTLEIQRTEQGDSAMYLCAGEKNTEAFFGQGTRLTVV.